This TCR beta chain was captured by sequencing in a study of CD8+ T cells in alopecia areata. Study-wide background: Tofacitinib ran 6 to 18 months, followed by 6 months off drug.

Documented treatment: oral pan-JAK inhibitor, 5-10 mg twice daily. Sequencing used cDNA as its template, made by extracting RNA and reverse transcribing it. Measured with immunoSEQ multiplex PCR; TCRdb has only the in-frame clones, and not every one. The sample holds roughly 120,000 clones, 50% to 55% seen once. Study observations and caveats: Administration of tofacitinib significantly diminished scalp clonality and expanded CD8+ clones within the top 100.

With 6 bases removed from V and 11 bases from J, the gap between germline ends came to 13 bases. Germline assignment: CDR1 SNHLY and CDR2 FYNNEI. This CDR3 region has 11 residues. Points on this clone: Antigen unknown.

This TCR derives from a human donor with alopecia areata. The chain couples TRBV2 to TRBJ1-1; tentative D call: TRBD1 (5 bases). Sample: CD4+ T cells sorted from blood, taken at week 4, from a patient treated with tofacitinib. Written as DNA, the CDR3 is TGTGCCAGCAGAAGGGACTTTGGGGCTTTCTTT. The encoded protein is CASRRDFGAFF.